Below, one T cell receptor beta chain is given with its context. No cognate antigen has been identified for it. Base qualities are not recorded, but no much larger clone differs from it by a single base. This entry is derived from a study of vaccination effects on CD4 cells after COVID-19 (dated by TCRdb to 2022 to 2024). In the study overall: Each participant received two doses of an mRNA SARS-CoV-2 vaccine, either BNT162b2 or mRNA-1273. A total of 10 COVID-19 convalescent patients and several SARS-CoV-2-naive healthy vaccine recipients were included in the full study. SARS-CoV-2 spike-specific CD4+ TCR repertoires were compared before and after mRNA vaccination in COVID-19 convalescent patients and in infection-naive vaccine recipients. Cultures from other donors in the study were sequenced with the Oncomine TCR Beta short-read assay on an Illumina iSeq 100. What the research found in general, with its limitations: Only a small number of convalescent patients were included, and no early post-infection timepoints were available, which limited the study. Marked clonal contraction was observed in both infection-induced and vaccine-induced clones at late post-vaccination timepoints, consistent with waning T cell responses. Among healthy vaccine recipients, nearly all vaccine-induced clones were SARS-CoV-2 mono-reactive, and just 1 of 255 was cross-reactive with common cold coronaviruses.

In the ViraFEST assay, PBMC were stimulated with viral peptide pools, and TCR sequencing was then used to find antigen-specific CD4+ T cell clonotypes based on their expansion. After around 10 days of culture, CD4+ T cells were isolated with the EasySep CD4+ T cell isolation kit. Negative nucleocapsid antibody results before and after vaccination confirmed that the healthy vaccine recipients had no prior SARS-CoV-2 infection. Each well held more than 1.5 million PBMC cultured in IMDM containing approximately 5% human AB serum, approximately 10 IU/ml IL-2 and gentamicin, along with approximately 10 ug/ml peptides. On days 3 and 7, half of the culture medium was replaced with fresh IL-2-containing medium. Unless noted otherwise, every peptide stimulation condition was cultured in triplicate wells. PBMC were separated from whole blood using Ficoll-Paque Plus gradient centrifugation and were then either cryopreserved at -140C or used fresh. The overlapping peptide pools covered the spike proteins of SARS-CoV-2 and of the common cold coronaviruses HCoV-NL63, HCoV-OC43 and HCoV-229E. Genomic DNA was extracted from cultured CD4+ T cells with the QIAamp micro DNA kit.

Trimming at the junction amounts to 0 bases on V and 4 bases on J, and the germline ends lie 4 bases apart. CDR1 and CDR2 (SGHDN, FVKESK) derive from the germline V gene. The CDR3 goes from the cysteine to the phenylalanine over 13 residues. Only the CDR3 DNA is retained, 39 bases long and in frame from the first base. Library preparation was by the immunoSEQ multiplex PCR assay. DNA from the CD4+ T cells that had been cultured and isolated underwent TCR beta CDR3 sequencing. The published analysis was carried out like this. Non-productive TCR sequences were discarded, and reads were trimmed to the CDR3 region, with only CDR3s of 7 or more amino acids retained. Antigen-specific clonotypes were identified with the MANAFEST web app by comparing expansion in peptide wells against reference cultures. Positive clones required FDR<0.05 expansion versus reference and all other wells, odds ratio above 5, and frequency above 0.1% in two replicate wells. A clonotype was called cross-reactive if it was significantly expanded both in SARS-CoV-2 spike wells and in at least one common cold coronavirus spike condition. Levenshtein distance calculated with the stringdist R package was used to assess CDR3 similarity, and unrooted trees were constructed with ape in R 3.6.1. TCRdb provides this immuneACCESS table in a form limited to in-frame rearrangements. Some clones are lacking; in checked studies, under half of them reflect an unresolved V gene, and why the rest are absent is not known. Clonal size and the V and J genes are those of that table, whereas D and trimming came from the DNA. In all, the sample holds tens of thousands of clones, and about three quarters of those were seen once. The top ten clones comprise about an eighth of the sample.

This clonotype originated in a human donor who received a COVID-19 vaccine. In this chain, TRBV14 is recombined with TRBJ1-3; no D gene is confidently identified. The sample here was CD4+ T cells from PBMCs cultured with HCoV-229E spike peptides, taken before COVID-19 vaccination. Taken with the paper, the label for cell subset or site translates to: HCoV-229E spike overlapping peptide pool stimulation. The nucleotides are TGTGCCAGCAGCCAAGAATACGGAAACACCATATATTTT. Its protein reads: CASSQEYGNTIYF.